The present entry profiles one T cell receptor (beta chain) with its context. What it binds is not known. Only in-frame clones appear in the TCRdb table, and some are missing; sequencing was by immunoSEQ multiplex PCR. Of approximately 160,000 clones in the sample, less than 90% were seen once. This sample is part of a study of cytomegalovirus exposure and HLA in healthy donors. Background on the study: In a later analysis, the roughly 130 validation repertoires were reported to have used the same platform as the 550 to 850 first-cohort repertoires.

The germline V and J ends were trimmed by 0 bases and 4 bases, with 7 bases remaining between them. CDR3 length: 13 residues. CDR1 and CDR2 from the germline V gene are SGHTS and YDEGEE. Whole-study results and caveats: Researchers catalogued roughly 150 TCR beta chains as cytomegalovirus-associated.

The sequencing input was PBMCs. The clonotype was recovered from a woman under 40 in good health and CMV-seronegative. The chain uses TRBV5-8 and TRBJ1-2; the D is unclear. The CDR3 coding sequence is TGTGCCAGCAGCTTGGGCCCCGCCTATGGCTACACCTTC. Translation gives CASSLGPAYGYTF.